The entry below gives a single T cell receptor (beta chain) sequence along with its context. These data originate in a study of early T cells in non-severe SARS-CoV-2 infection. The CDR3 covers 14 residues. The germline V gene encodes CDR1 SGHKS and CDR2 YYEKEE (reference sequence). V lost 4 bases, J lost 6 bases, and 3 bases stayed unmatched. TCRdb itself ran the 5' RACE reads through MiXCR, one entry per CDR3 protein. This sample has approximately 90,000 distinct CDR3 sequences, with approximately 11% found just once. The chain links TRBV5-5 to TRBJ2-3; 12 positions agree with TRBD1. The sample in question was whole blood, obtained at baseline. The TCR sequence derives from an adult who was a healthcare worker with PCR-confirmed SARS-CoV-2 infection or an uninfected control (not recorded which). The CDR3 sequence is CASSRDRGPDTQYF. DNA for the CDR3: TGTGCCAGCAGCCGGGACAGGGGGCCTGATACGCAGTATTTT.